Below, 2 T cell receptor beta chains from the same sample are listed, as sequenced in a study of cytomegalovirus exposure and HLA in healthy donors. With 60 Vbeta and 13 Jbeta primers, the PCR was carried out. The repertoire was sequenced with immunoSEQ multiplex PCR; TCRdb's copy has only in-frame clones and lacks some. The sample has 140,000 to 150,000 clones; about 80% are singletons. The sample consisted of PBMCs. These receptors all stem from a man aged 40-49 years in good health and CMV-seronegative.

CDR3 bases: TGTGCCTGGTCAAGGGGGGGGTCGGGCACAGATACGCAGTATTTT. Its translation: CAWSRGGSGTDTQYF. The chain carries TRBV30 and TRBJ2-3, with D perhaps TRBD2 (7 bases). CDR3 length: 15 amino acids. Deletions cut 5 bases from V and 1 base from J, with 16 bases between. CDR1 and CDR2 from the germline V gene are GTSNPN and SVGIG (reference sequence).

This chain links TRBV6-5 with TRBJ2-6, with TRBD1 as a possible D gene (5 bases). V was clipped by 2 bases and J by 4 bases, with 9 bases between them. Per germline, CDR1 MNHEY and CDR2 SVGAGI. The CDR3 covers 15 residues. In nucleotides, the CDR3 is TGTGCCAGCAGTTACCAGGGAACCGGGGCCAACGTCCTGACTTTC. Translating it yields CASSYQGTGANVLTF.